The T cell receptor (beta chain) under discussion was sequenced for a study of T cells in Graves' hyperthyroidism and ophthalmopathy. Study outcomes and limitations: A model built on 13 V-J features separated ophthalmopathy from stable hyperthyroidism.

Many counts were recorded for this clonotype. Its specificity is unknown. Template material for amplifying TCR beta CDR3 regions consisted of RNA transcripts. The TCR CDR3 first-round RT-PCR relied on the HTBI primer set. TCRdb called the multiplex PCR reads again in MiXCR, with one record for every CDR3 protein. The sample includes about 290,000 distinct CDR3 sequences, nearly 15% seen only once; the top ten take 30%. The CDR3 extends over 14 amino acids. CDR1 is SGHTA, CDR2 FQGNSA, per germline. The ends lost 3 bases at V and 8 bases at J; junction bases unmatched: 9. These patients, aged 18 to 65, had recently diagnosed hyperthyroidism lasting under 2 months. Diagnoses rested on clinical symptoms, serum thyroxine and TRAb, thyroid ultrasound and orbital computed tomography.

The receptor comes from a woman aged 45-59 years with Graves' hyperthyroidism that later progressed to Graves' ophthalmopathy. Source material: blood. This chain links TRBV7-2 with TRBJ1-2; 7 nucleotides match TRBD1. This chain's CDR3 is CASSFTGVSSGYTF. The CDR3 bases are TGTGCCAGCAGCTTCACAGGGGTGTCGAGCGGCTACACCTTC.